This passage covers 32 T cell receptor beta chains from one sample sequenced in a study of T cell changes during pregnancy in multiple sclerosis. The assay was immunoSEQ multiplex PCR, and TCRdb's table has in-frame clones only and misses some. This table holds over 65,000 clones, about 95% found once. The starting material was peripheral blood, obtained in the third trimester of pregnancy. Source of these receptors: a female donor with multiple sclerosis, enrolled in a pregnancy study.

V and J are TRBV9 and TRBJ2-7; a weak D match, TRBD1 (5 bases). CDR3 size: 15 residues. V dropped 3 bases and J dropped 0 bases, with 13 bases sitting between them. From germline, CDR1 is SGDLS and CDR2 YYNGEE. The CDR3: CASSARQFFSYEQYF. The CDR3 region has the DNA TGTGCCAGCAGCGCGAGACAGTTCTTCTCCTACGAGCAGTACTTC.

The sample holds one count of this clone. The chain uses TRBV18 and TRBJ1-5; 7 positions match TRBD1. This CDR3 has 14 residues. J was trimmed by 3 bases and V by 3 bases; bases with no gene match: 2. Germline CDR1 is KGHSH and CDR2 is LQKENI. CDR3 amino acids: CASSPGQNNQPQHF. CDR3 coding DNA: TGTGCCAGCTCACCGGGACAGAACAATCAGCCCCAGCATTTT. The full variable domain, completed using reference TRBV18 and TRBJ1-5, is NAGVMQNPRHLVRRRGQEARLRCSPMKGHSHVYWYRQLPEEGLKFMVYLQKENIIDESGMPKERFSAEFPKEGPSILRIQQVVRGDSAAYFCASSPGQNNQPQHFGDGTRLSIL.

The chain is built from TRBV9 and TRBJ1-2, with TRBD1 as a possible D gene (6 bases). In germline, CDR1 is SGDLS, CDR2 YYNGEE. V was trimmed by 0 bases and J by 3 bases, leaving 12 bases between them. The CDR3 consists of 15 residues. The CDR3 reads CASSVEGYRDYGYTF. The CDR3 DNA reads as TGTGCCAGCAGCGTAGAGGGGTACAGGGACTATGGCTACACCTTC.

The genes are TRBV7-6 and TRBJ2-7; no clear D gene. CDR1 and CDR2 from the germline V gene are SGHVS and FNYEAQ. This CDR3 contains 14 residues. V shed 2 bases and J shed 0 bases, with 8 bases lying between them. The CDR3: CASSLIRASYEQYF. In DNA form, the CDR3 reads TGTGCCAGCAGCTTAATACGAGCCTCCTACGAGCAGTACTTC.

The chain links TRBV30 to TRBJ1-5, with TRBD1 identical over 8 bases. With V trimmed by 5 bases and J by 7 bases, 4 bases remained unmatched. Germline values: CDR1 GTSNPN, CDR2 SVGIG (reference sequence). The CDR3 is made up of 12 amino acids. CDR3 coding DNA: TGTGCCTGGGACAGGGGTGAGCAGCCCCAGCATTTT. Translating it yields CAWDRGEQPQHF.

This chain uses TRBV2 with TRBJ2-1; TRBD1 aligns across 9 bases. The germline gives CDR1 SNHLY, CDR2 FYNNEI. The V gene end was trimmed by 5 bases and the J gene end by 2 bases; junction bases not matched to a gene: 7. The CDR3 runs 16 residues. The CDR3 nucleotides are TGTGCCAGCAGTAATAGGGACAGGGCCCCCTACAATGAGCAGTTCTTC. It codes for CASSNRDRAPYNEQFF.

A single count supports this clone. This chain uses TRBV6-5 with TRBJ1-1, with D perhaps TRBD1 (6 bases). V shed 5 bases and J shed 4 bases, with 14 bases lying between them. The germline gives CDR1 MNHEY, CDR2 SVGAGI. The CDR3 totals 14 residues. Here the CDR3 DNA reads TGTGCCAGCAGTATAAACAGGGCGGGCACTGAAGCTTTCTTT. Translated: CASSINRAGTEAFF.

The chain carries TRBV11-2 and TRBJ2-3; maybe TRBD1 (5 bases). The CDR3 length is 14 residues. Trimming left V 0 bases short and J 3 bases short, with 7 bases between. Germline V gene data show CDR1 as SGHAT and CDR2 as FQNNGV. The CDR3 DNA reads TGTGCCAGCAGCTTAGACAGGGCAACAGATACGCAGTATTTT. It encodes CASSLDRATDTQYF.

The chain employs TRBV4-3 and TRBJ1-4, with D unclear. The ends were cut back, 4 bases at V and 7 bases at J, with 10 bases in the middle. Germline assignment: CDR1 LGHNA and CDR2 YSLEER. The CDR3 has 13 residues. The CDR3 sequence: CASSLREAEKLFF. The CDR3 nucleotides are TGCGCCAGCAGCCTGCGCGAAGCTGAAAAACTGTTTTTT.

V and J are TRBV7-9 and TRBJ2-6, with D possibly TRBD1 on 6 matching bases. The CDR3 loop spans 17 amino acids. Germline assignment: CDR1 SEHNR and CDR2 FQNEAQ (reference sequence). The ends were cut back, 5 bases at V and 4 bases at J, with 18 bases in the middle. The DNA for the CDR3 is TGTGCCAGCAGCCTGCTGCAGGGGAAATCAGGGGCCAACGTCCTGACTTTC. Amino acids: CASSLLQGKSGANVLTF.

The gene calls are TRBV7-3 and TRBJ2-5, with TRBD2 matching over 9 bases. CDR3 length equals 15 residues. Trimming took 5 bases from V and 2 from J; bases not matched to a gene: 6. The germline V gene encodes CDR1 SGHTA and CDR2 FQGTGA. CDR3 sequence (DNA): TGTGCCAGCAGCCTTAGCGGGGGCGAGCAAGAGACCCAGTACTTC. Amino acid sequence: CASSLSGGEQETQYF.

V and J are TRBV19 and TRBJ1-6; D gene uncertain. The V end lost 7 bases, the J end lost 4 bases, and 14 bases lay between the germline ends. This CDR3 region has 15 residues. The V gene's germline CDR1 is LNHDA and CDR2 SQIVND (reference sequence). The CDR3 reads CASTPGEVYNSPLHF. In nucleotides, the CDR3 is TGTGCCAGTACCCCCGGGGAAGTATATAATTCACCCCTCCACTTT. The complete variable domain, with remaining parts taken from reference TRBV19 and TRBJ1-6, reads DGGITQSPKYLFRKEGQNVTLSCEQNLNHDAMYWYRQDPGQGLRLIYYSQIVNDFQKGDIAEGYSVSREKKESFPLTVTSAQKNPTAFYLCASTPGEVYNSPLHFGNGTRLTVT.

The chain carries TRBV4-3 and TRBJ2-3; 8 bases map to TRBD2. This CDR3 region has 17 residues. Trimming took 1 base from V and 2 from J; bases not matched to a gene: 8. Germline values: CDR1 LGHNA, CDR2 YSLEER. CDR3 coding DNA: TGCGCCAGCAGCCAAGGGAGTAGCGGGATGCTCACAGATACGCAGTATTTT. Amino acid sequence: CASSQGSSGMLTDTQYF.

The chain joins TRBV4-1 to TRBJ2-3; the D gene is possibly TRBD2 (5 bases). The CDR3 is 14 residues long. Germline V lookup: CDR1 MGHRA, CDR2 YSYEKL. The germline V and J ends were trimmed by 3 bases and 3 bases, with 10 bases remaining between them. CDR3 sequence: CASSQTRGTDTQYF. The CDR3 DNA reads as TGCGCCAGCAGCCAGACCCGGGGAACAGATACGCAGTATTTT.

The DNA of the CDR3 is TGTGCCAGTAGTCTCAGGGGGGACAACACTGAAGCTTTCTTT. Translation: CASSLRGDNTEAFF. V gene TRBV19 combines with J gene TRBJ1-1; 7 nucleotides agree with TRBD1. CDR1 and CDR2 from the germline V gene are LNHDA and SQIVND (reference sequence). V lost 5 bases and J lost 2; bases outside the gene matches: 5. This CDR3 comprises 14 residues. Supplemented by reference TRBV19 and TRBJ1-1, the full variable domain reads DGGITQSPKYLFRKEGQNVTLSCEQNLNHDAMYWYRQDPGQGLRLIYYSQIVNDFQKGDIAEGYSVSREKKESFPLTVTSAQKNPTAFYLCASSLRGDNTEAFFGQGTRLTVV.

This chain connects TRBV2 to TRBJ2-3; TRBD2 might be the D (5 bases). The V gene lost 6 bases and the J gene lost 5 bases, with 12 bases spanning the gap. Per the germline V gene, CDR1 is SNHLY and CDR2 is FYNNEI. The CDR3 is 13 residues long. The CDR3 loop reads CASSRDEQDTQYF. In DNA, the CDR3 is TGTGCCAGCAGCCGGGATGAACAAGATACGCAGTATTTT. The variable domain in full, completed from reference TRBV2 and TRBJ2-3, reads EPEVTQTPSHQVTQMGQEVILRCVPISNHLYFYWYRQILGQKVEFLVSFYNNEISEKSEIFDDQFSVERPDGSNFTLKIRSTKLEDSAMYFCASSRDEQDTQYFGPGTRLTVL.

V is TRBV6-5 and J is TRBJ1-3; TRBD1 agrees at 7 bases. The CDR3 totals 15 residues. Germline V gene data show CDR1 as MNHEY and CDR2 as SVGAGI. Trimming cost V 5 bases and J 4 bases; bases outside gene matches: 8. The CDR3, as DNA: TGTGCCAGCAGTAAGGGACAGATCTCAGGAAACACCATATATTTT. Amino acid sequence: CASSKGQISGNTIYF.

The chain carries TRBV11-2 and TRBJ2-7; D ambiguous. Germline V gene data show CDR1 as SGHAT and CDR2 as FQNNGV. The CDR3 contains 16 residues. V lost 5 bases and J 3 bases, leaving 20 bases between the germline ends. CDR3 DNA sequence: TGTGCCAGCAGCCCCCGTACGGCCCTGGGCCTCTACGAGCAGTACTTC. Translation: CASSPRTALGLYEQYF.

The V call is TRBV4-3, the J call TRBJ1-1; D is unresolved. The CDR3 consists of 15 residues. V lost 3 bases to trimming and J lost 1 base, with 12 bases between them. Germline CDR1 and CDR2: LGHNA and YSLEER. The CDR3 DNA sequence: TGCGCCAGCAGCCATGGAAGAGAGGGGAACACTGAAGCTTTCTTT. Translating it yields CASSHGREGNTEAFF.

The J gene is TRBJ1-5, the V gene TRBV2, with TRBD1 as a possible D gene (5 bases). This CDR3 region has 15 residues. Germline V gives CDR1 SNHLY, CDR2 FYNNEI. Trimming stripped 8 bases from V and 4 bases from J, with 18 bases between. The CDR3 region is CASQGGALPNQPQHF. The CDR3 DNA reads TGTGCCAGCCAGGGAGGGGCTTTACCGAATCAGCCCCAGCATTTT.

This rearrangement joins TRBV27 to TRBJ1-1, with D perhaps TRBD1 (6 bases). The germline gives CDR1 MNHEY, CDR2 SMNVEV (reference sequence). The CDR3 runs 13 residues. Trimming cost V 8 bases and J 0 bases, with 10 bases left between them. In DNA form, the CDR3 reads TGTGCCAGCTGGGGACATCTGAACACTGAAGCTTTCTTT. Translating gives CASWGHLNTEAFF.

In its sample, this clone was seen once. V is TRBV5-6 and J is TRBJ2-3; 9 nucleotides line up with TRBD2. The V segment lost 5 bases and the J segment 3 bases; nucleotides outside the gene matches: 4. The germline V gene encodes CDR1 SGHDT and CDR2 YYEEEE. This CDR3 contains 14 residues. The CDR3 reads CASRTSGRTDTQYF. As DNA, the CDR3 is TGTGCCAGCAGGACTAGCGGTAGGACAGATACGCAGTATTTT.

The chain employs TRBV6-6 and TRBJ2-7; TRBD2 matches 11 bases. Germline CDR1 is MNHNY and CDR2 is SVGAGI (reference sequence). V shed 2 bases, J shed 4 bases, and the junction held 4 bases outside the gene matches. The CDR3 has 15 residues. The CDR3 spells CASSYMGTSGYEQYF. CDR3 nucleotide sequence: TGTGCCAGCAGTTACATGGGGACTAGCGGATACGAGCAGTACTTC.

The chain recombines TRBV5-1 with TRBJ1-2; D unclear. Trimming removed 6 bases at V and 4 bases at J, with 19 bases between. Germline CDR1 and CDR2: SGHRS and YFSETQ. The CDR3 extends over 15 amino acids. Here the CDR3 DNA reads TGCGCCAGCAACCCCCTGGGAGGGAGCGGCTATGGCTACACCTTC. Protein product: CASNPLGGSGYGYTF. Together with reference TRBV5-1 and TRBJ1-2, the CDR3 gives the full variable domain: KAGVTQTPRYLIKTRGQQVTLSCSPISGHRSVSWYQQTPGQGLQFLFEYFSETQRNKGNFPGRFSGRQFSNSRSEMNVSTLELGDSALYLCASNPLGGSGYGYTFGSGTRLTVV.

V usage is TRBV6-1 and J usage is TRBJ1-2; the match to TRBD1 covers 8 bases. The CDR3 loop spans 17 amino acids. Germline V gives CDR1 MNHNS, CDR2 SASEGT. J was trimmed by 5 bases and V by 0 bases; bases with no gene match: 11. The CDR3 here is CASSEAAETGDRYGYTF. The DNA for the CDR3 is TGTGCCAGCAGTGAAGCGGCGGAGACAGGGGATAGGTATGGCTACACCTTC.

V gene TRBV11-2 combines with J gene TRBJ1-2; TRBD1 aligns across 8 bases. The CDR3 sequence is 12 residues long. The germline gives CDR1 SGHAT, CDR2 FQNNGV. J was trimmed by 4 bases and V by 8 bases; bases with no gene match: 3. The CDR3 nucleotides read TGTGCCAGCGGACAGGGTCTCTATGGCTACACCTTC. Its translation: CASGQGLYGYTF.

This clone was seen more than once but under ten times. The chain is built from TRBV5-5 and TRBJ1-5, with D unclear. In germline, CDR1 is SGHKS, CDR2 YYEKEE (reference sequence). V lost 4 bases to trimming and J lost 1 base, with 9 bases between them. The length of the CDR3 is 14 residues. For the CDR3, the DNA is TGTGCCAGCAGCCGGGAGGTGAGCAATCAGCCCCAGCATTTT. Its protein product is CASSREVSNQPQHF.

The rearrangement joins TRBV23-1 to TRBJ1-1; D remains unclear. TRBV23-1 is an ORF, with its function uncertain. The CDR3 is made up of 15 amino acids. The V gene lost 0 bases and the J gene lost 5 bases, with 13 bases spanning the gap. The CDR3: CASSQSWWSGTEAFF. The CDR3 nucleotides read TGCGCCAGCAGTCAATCGTGGTGGTCGGGAACTGAAGCTTTCTTT.

The V gene is TRBV7-9, the J gene TRBJ2-3; 8 bases match TRBD1. Looked up from germline, CDR1 is SEHNR and CDR2 is FQNEAQ (reference sequence). The CDR3 is 18 amino acids. After removal of 4 bases from V and 4 bases from J, the junction contained 16 bases not matched to a gene. The CDR3 spells CASSSPPRQGSVADTQYF. Here the CDR3 DNA reads TGTGCCAGCAGCTCCCCACCTAGACAGGGGTCGGTCGCAGATACGCAGTATTTT.

Here the CDR3 DNA reads TGTGCCAGCAGCTACGCGAGGTGGCAAGAGACCCAGTACTTC. It specifies CASSYARWQETQYF. The chain couples TRBV7-2 to TRBJ2-5, with unresolved D. V lost 4 bases and J 2 bases, leaving 11 bases between the germline ends. Per germline, CDR1 SGHTA and CDR2 FQGNSA. This CDR3 is 14 amino acids long.

The chain recombines TRBV27 with TRBJ1-2, with TRBD1 matching 11 bases. The CDR3 runs 15 residues. Per germline, CDR1 MNHEY and CDR2 SMNVEV (reference sequence). The ends lost 3 bases at V and 1 base at J; junction bases unmatched: 1. The CDR3 loop is CASSFGTGGNYGYTF. The DNA of the CDR3 is TGTGCCAGCAGTTTTGGGACAGGGGGTAACTATGGCTACACCTTC.

This chain joins TRBV27 and TRBJ1-2; 12 bases align to TRBD1. Germline V gene data show CDR1 as MNHEY and CDR2 as SMNVEV (reference sequence). This CDR3 has 18 amino acids. Unmatched junction bases numbered 14, after V lost 5 bases and J lost 4 bases. The CDR3 bases are TGTGCCAGCAGTAGATCGCCGGGACAGGGGGCTGGGAGCTATGGCTACACCTTC. This translates into CASSRSPGQGAGSYGYTF.